The T cell receptor beta chain described here comes from a study of blood T cell repertoires in COVID-19. Overall study: Acute-phase and convalescent COVID-19 samples originated in the United States, Italy and Spain. PBMCs, B-cell-depleted T cells, or T cells provided the cDNA or gDNA that made up the material.

Authors' processing steps: Scientists estimated how many nucleated cells there were by amplifying reference gene primers. Here immunoSEQ multiplex PCR was the method, and the copy in TCRdb shows in-frame clones only, minus some. D and trimming were read from the DNA, whereas the V and J calls and clone size are those reported in that table. The data contain over 35,000 clones, approximately 79% of them seen just once; the ten biggest clones take up 23%. Sample: peripheral blood. The source of this sequence is a man in his 70s with acute or convalescent COVID-19.

CDR3 residues: CASSEVSGNTIYF. The DNA of the CDR3 is TGTGCCAGCAGTGAAGTTTCCGGGAACACCATATATTTT. The chain combines TRBV6-1 with TRBJ1-3; D unclear. V lost 1 base, J lost 7 bases, and 8 bases lay in between. The CDR3 length is 13 residues. Germline assignment: CDR1 MNHNS and CDR2 SASEGT.